Below, 30 T cell receptor beta chains from the same sample are listed, as sequenced in a study of blood T cell repertoires in COVID-19. TCRdb keeps only in-frame clones here, not all; method: immunoSEQ multiplex PCR. The table records some 100,000 clones, over 70% of them present only once. The material sequenced was peripheral blood. The receptors here all came from a human donor in a cohort sampled during active or convalescent COVID-19.

Remarks on this clone: The sample has other DNA sequences that encode this CDR3 too. This CDR3 reads CASSIDRGAYGYTF. CDR3 nucleotides: TGTGCCAGTAGTATAGATCGCGGAGCTTATGGCTACACCTTC. The chain has TRBV19 and TRBJ1-2; D call uncertain. This CDR3 spans 14 amino acids. CDR1 is LNHDA, CDR2 SQIVND, per germline (reference sequence). V was pared by 0 bases and J by 5 bases, with 10 bases between.

The chain recombines TRBV7-5 with TRBJ2-7; the D call in the table, TRBD2, was not verified against the DNA. TRBV7-5 is a known pseudogene. The CDR3 runs to 16 residues. CDR3 loop: CARSLRRPASTYEQYF. For the CDR3, the DNA is TGTGCCAGAAGCTTAAGGAGGCCCGCTAGTACCTACGAGCAGTACTTC.

V usage is TRBV6-6 and J usage is TRBJ1-6; 7 bases fit TRBD1. Trimming at V came to 6 bases and at J to 7 bases, leaving 12 bases not matched to a gene. The CDR3 runs to 16 residues. Looked up from germline, CDR1 is MNHNY and CDR2 is SVGAGI (reference sequence). The CDR3 sequence is CASSQQRTGRNSPLHF. CDR3 nucleotides: TGTGCCAGCAGCCAACAACGGACAGGACGGAATTCACCCCTCCACTTT.

The chain has TRBV11-2 and TRBJ2-7; D might be TRBD1 (5 bases). Trimming removed 5 bases at V and 5 bases at J, with 16 bases between. The CDR3 consists of 14 residues. CDR1 SGHAT and CDR2 FQNNGV come from the germline V gene. This CDR3 is CASSKIQGSHEQYF. CDR3 nucleotides: TGTGCCAGCAGCAAAATTCAGGGTTCCCACGAGCAGTACTTC.

This sequence joins TRBV6-5 and TRBJ2-7, with D possibly being TRBD1 (5 bases). This CDR3 has 13 amino acids. Germline CDR1 reads MNHEY; CDR2 reads SVGAGI. V lost 4 bases to trimming and J lost 3 bases, with 10 bases between them. The CDR3 bases are TGTGCCAGCAGTTCGGACAACTACTACGAGCAGTACTTC. Residues: CASSSDNYYEQYF.

The V and J genes are TRBV5-4 and TRBJ2-7, with 12 bases matching TRBD2. The CDR3 runs to 16 residues. The germline V gene has CDR1 SGHNT and CDR2 YYREEE (reference sequence). Losses at the gene ends were 5 bases for V and 0 bases for J; bases not matched to a gene: 6. The CDR3 is CASRPGTSGPSYEQYF. The DNA for the CDR3 is TGTGCCAGCAGACCAGGGACTAGCGGGCCCTCCTACGAGCAGTACTTC. The full variable domain, its missing parts supplied by reference TRBV5-4 and TRBJ2-7, is ETGVTQSPTHLIKTRGQQVTLRCSSQSGHNTVSWYQQALGQGPQFIFQYYREEENGRGNFPPRFSGLQFPNYSSELNVNALELDDSALYLCASRPGTSGPSYEQYFGPGTRLTVT.

The sample holds a few counts of this clone. The chain joins TRBV18 to TRBJ1-3, with D unclear. V was clipped by 3 bases and J by 0 bases, with 18 bases between them. The CDR3 has 18 amino acids. The germline gives CDR1 KGHSH, CDR2 LQKENI. Here the CDR3 DNA reads TGTGCCAGCTCACCCTCCCGAGGTCGCACTAGCTCTGGAAACACCATATATTTT. Amino acid sequence: CASSPSRGRTSSGNTIYF.

Only a few counts were recorded for this clone. Other DNA variants within this sample encode the same CDR3. The V and J genes are TRBV6-5 and TRBJ1-6, with 9 positions matching TRBD1. The CDR3 has 16 residues. J was trimmed by 7 bases and V by 2 bases; bases with no gene match: 6. Germline values: CDR1 MNHEY, CDR2 SVGAGI. The CDR3 here is CASSYRTGVLNSPLHF. CDR3 sequence (DNA): TGTGCCAGCAGTTACCGGACAGGGGTTTTGAATTCACCCCTCCACTTT.

CDR3 in amino acids: CASYNPGGTGELFF. The CDR3 DNA reads as TGTGCCAGCTACAATCCCGGGGGCACCGGGGAGCTGTTTTTT. V gene TRBV19 combines with J gene TRBJ2-2, with D tentatively TRBD2 (6 bases). V was pared by 9 bases and J by 4 bases, with 15 bases between. Germline lookup yields CDR1 LNHDA and CDR2 SQIVND (reference sequence). The CDR3 spans 14 residues. Combining the CDR3 with reference TRBV19 and TRBJ2-2 gives the whole variable domain DGGITQSPKYLFRKEGQNVTLSCEQNLNHDAMYWYRQDPGQGLRLIYYSQIVNDFQKGDIAEGYSVSREKKESFPLTVTSAQKNPTAFYLCASYNPGGTGELFFGEGSRLTVL.

This clone was observed a single time. This sequence joins TRBV6-6 and TRBJ1-3; 7 bases are shared with TRBD1. The CDR3 loop spans 14 amino acids. V was clipped by 7 bases and J by 2 bases; unmatched bases: 5. Germline loops: CDR1 MNHNY, CDR2 SVGAGI (reference sequence). The CDR3 spells CASMQTGTGNTIYF. The DNA for the CDR3 is TGTGCCAGCATGCAGACAGGGACTGGAAACACCATATATTTT.

The chain employs TRBV3-1 (or the pseudogene TRBV3-2) and TRBJ2-3; 8 positions agree with TRBD2. The V and J ends lost 8 bases and 2 bases, in that order; junction bases with no gene match: 9. CDR1 is LGHDT and CDR2 is YNNKEL in the germline V gene (reference sequence). The CDR3 loop spans 15 amino acids. The CDR3, as DNA: TGTGCCAGCGGCCGGGGGGGGGCCGACACAGATACGCAGTATTTT. It codes for CASGRGGADTDTQYF.

The rearrangement uses TRBV11-2 and TRBJ1-1, with D unresolved. Germline loops: CDR1 SGHAT, CDR2 FQNNGV. Trimming took 5 bases from V and 6 from J, leaving 13 bases between them. The length of the CDR3 is 13 residues. This chain's CDR3 is CASSPEPLAEAFF. The CDR3 nucleotides are TGTGCCAGCAGCCCTGAGCCTTTGGCTGAAGCTTTCTTT.

The chain recombines TRBV2 with TRBJ1-6; D perhaps matches TRBD1 (5 bases). With 6 bases removed from V and 9 bases from J, the gap between germline ends came to 15 bases. The germline CDR1 and CDR2 sequences are SNHLY and FYNNEI. This CDR3 spans 14 amino acids. The CDR3: CASSRIGAVSPLHF. For the CDR3, the DNA is TGTGCCAGCAGCCGTATAGGGGCCGTTTCACCCCTCCACTTT. The variable domain in full, completed from reference TRBV2 and TRBJ1-6, reads EPEVTQTPSHQVTQMGQEVILRCVPISNHLYFYWYRQILGQKVEFLVSFYNNEISEKSEIFDDQFSVERPDGSNFTLKIRSTKLEDSAMYFCASSRIGAVSPLHFGNGTRLTVT.

The chain is built from TRBV29-1 and TRBJ2-3; TRBD2 might be the D (7 bases). There are 15 residues in the CDR3. Deletions cut 8 bases from V and 0 bases from J, with 18 bases between. Per germline, CDR1 SQVTM and CDR2 ANQGSEA. The chain's CDR3 is CSTKGGTSSTDTQYF. The DNA for the CDR3 is TGCAGCACCAAGGGGGGGACCTCTAGCACAGATACGCAGTATTTT.

This clone was seen more than once but under ten times. The chain couples TRBV7-2 to TRBJ2-2; D perhaps matches TRBD1 (5 bases). Germline values: CDR1 SGHTA, CDR2 FQGNSA. The CDR3 is 13 residues long. V was clipped by 2 bases and J by 7 bases, with 8 bases between them. CDR3 protein: CASSLSTVGELFF. For the CDR3, the DNA is TGTGCCAGCAGCTTATCGACAGTCGGGGAGCTGTTTTTT.

This clone was counted a single time. This sequence joins TRBV6-5 and TRBJ2-3; TRBD2 matches 11 bases. Germline V CDR1 and CDR2: MNHEY, SVGAGI. The CDR3 is made up of 15 amino acids. V lost 8 bases, J lost 5 bases, and 9 bases stayed unmatched. CDR3 loop: CASLSGGGSVDTQYF. CDR3 DNA: TGTGCCAGCCTTAGCGGGGGGGGGTCCGTAGATACGCAGTATTTT.

The chain is built from TRBV25-1 and TRBJ2-1; 11 bases fit TRBD1. V was pared by 4 bases and J by 4 bases, with 6 bases of the junction left unmatched. Germline CDR1 and CDR2: MGHDK and SYGVNS. CDR3 size: 16 residues. This chain's CDR3 is CASSGLDRGLYNEQFF. The DNA of the CDR3 is TGTGCCAGCAGTGGACTGGACAGGGGGCTTTACAATGAGCAGTTCTTC.

Only one count was recorded for this clone. The chain has TRBV11-2 and TRBJ2-1, with D possibly being TRBD2 (5 bases). The CDR3 has 16 residues. V lost 5 bases, J lost 12 bases, and 26 bases lay in between. Germline V CDR1 and CDR2: SGHAT, FQNNGV. As DNA, the CDR3 is TGTGCCAGCAGCACCCCCCGTGAGGGCTTGACGAGGAGGCAGTTCTTC. This encodes CASSTPREGLTRRQFF.

V is TRBV11-2 and J is TRBJ1-1, with unresolved D. Germline V lookup: CDR1 SGHAT, CDR2 FQNNGV. This CDR3 is built from 15 residues. V was shortened by 4 bases and J by 5 bases, with 17 bases between the two germline ends. CDR3 region: CASSSKRGSWTEAFF. CDR3 coding DNA: TGTGCCAGCAGCTCTAAGCGAGGGAGTTGGACTGAAGCTTTCTTT.

The chain recombines TRBV2 with TRBJ2-7; D is possibly TRBD2 (6 bases). The CDR3 sequence is 12 residues long. The germline V gene has CDR1 SNHLY and CDR2 FYNNEI. V was pared by 10 bases and J by 2 bases, with 12 bases between. Here the CDR3 reads CAIHSGPYEQYF. The DNA for the CDR3 is TGTGCCATCCATAGCGGCCCCTACGAGCAGTACTTC.

The rearrangement joins TRBV5-6 to TRBJ1-2; 8 bases agree with TRBD1. The CDR3 sequence is 15 residues long. Germline loops: CDR1 SGHDT, CDR2 YYEEEE. V lost 4 bases to trimming and J lost 4 bases; unmatched junction nucleotides: 9. The CDR3 protein is CASSLRQGQGYGYTF. Here the CDR3 DNA reads TGTGCCAGCAGCCTAAGACAGGGGCAGGGCTATGGCTACACCTTC.

The chain carries TRBV28 and TRBJ2-1; D is ambiguous. Trimming removed 5 bases at V and 11 bases at J, with 10 bases between. CDR1 MDHEN and CDR2 SYDVKM come from the germline V gene. The CDR3 totals 11 residues. DNA for the CDR3: TGTGCCAGCAGTCCCTTACAACAGCAGTTCTTC. It is translated as CASSPLQQQFF.

The chain uses TRBV24-1 and TRBJ2-5; 8 positions agree with TRBD1. This CDR3 is 14 amino acids long. The trim removed 4 bases at V and 4 bases at J, leaving 4 bases unmatched. Germline loops: CDR1 KGHDR, CDR2 SFDVKD. The CDR3 sequence: CATSDRDRPETQYF. CDR3 DNA: TGTGCCACCAGTGACCGGGACAGGCCAGAGACCCAGTACTTC.

V usage is TRBV7-3 and J usage is TRBJ2-5, with 12 bases that match TRBD2. The CDR3 has 15 amino acids. Germline values: CDR1 SGHTA, CDR2 FQGTGA. V lost 2 bases to trimming and J lost 4 bases; unmatched junction nucleotides: 2. CDR3 in amino acids: CASSLLAGGGETQYF. The CDR3 region has the DNA TGTGCCAGCAGCTTACTAGCGGGAGGGGGAGAGACCCAGTACTTC.

This chain links TRBV11-2 with TRBJ2-7; TRBD1 matches at 10 bases. The CDR3 is made up of 15 amino acids. Germline CDR1 reads SGHAT; CDR2 reads FQNNGV. Trimming removed 0 bases from V and 8 bases from J; junction bases left unmatched: 7. CDR3 amino acids: CASSLDRGQGGKQYF. Written as DNA, the CDR3 is TGTGCCAGCAGCTTAGATCGAGGACAGGGGGGTAAGCAGTACTTC. Full variable domain (outside the CDR3, taken from reference TRBV11-2 and TRBJ2-7): EAGVAQSPRYKIIEKRQSVAFWCNPISGHATLYWYQQILGQGPKLLIQFQNNGVVDDSQLPKDRFSAERLKGVDSTLKIQPAKLEDSAVYLCASSLDRGQGGKQYFGPGTRLTVT.

The rearrangement joins TRBV11-3 to TRBJ2-3; TRBD2 is a possible D gene (6 bases). This CDR3 contains 17 residues. V lost 3 bases to trimming and J lost 0 bases, with 16 bases between them. Germline V lookup: CDR1 SGHNT, CDR2 YENEEA. The CDR3 loop is CASSLGGLGGSTDTQYF. CDR3 coding DNA: TGTGCCAGCAGCTTGGGAGGTCTGGGGGGTAGCACAGATACGCAGTATTTT.

This chain joins TRBV11-3 and TRBJ2-6, with D unresolved. The CDR3 totals 16 residues. The V end lost 5 bases, the J end lost 0 bases, and 11 bases lay between the germline ends. The germline V gene has CDR1 SGHNT and CDR2 YENEEA. This CDR3 reads CASSPSSGSGANVLTF. The DNA for the CDR3 is TGTGCCAGCAGCCCTTCTAGTGGCTCTGGGGCCAACGTCCTGACTTTC.

This clone was picked up a small number of times. V is TRBV27 and J is TRBJ2-7; D may be TRBD1 (6 bases). Trimming cost V 3 bases and J 0 bases, with 12 bases left between them. Germline assignment: CDR1 MNHEY and CDR2 SMNVEV (reference sequence). This CDR3 has 15 amino acids. DNA of the CDR3: TGTGCCAGCAGTTTTCTAGCAGGGGCCTCCTACGAGCAGTACTTC. It specifies CASSFLAGASYEQYF.

This chain links TRBV3-1 (or the pseudogene TRBV3-2) with TRBJ1-2; 7 bases line up with TRBD1. CDR1 and CDR2 from the germline V gene are LGHDT and YNNKEL (reference sequence). The CDR3 covers 12 residues. V lost 3 bases to trimming and J lost 8 bases; unmatched junction nucleotides: 3. CDR3 amino acids: CASSQEGGGYTF. In DNA form, the CDR3 reads TGTGCCAGCAGCCAGGAAGGGGGCGGCTACACCTTC.

V is TRBV9 and J is TRBJ2-7; 8 positions agree with TRBD1. This CDR3 has 15 residues. The germline V gene has CDR1 SGDLS and CDR2 YYNGEE. V was pared by 3 bases and J by 3 bases, with 8 bases of the junction left unmatched. The CDR3 DNA reads TGTGCCAGCAGCGCCGAGGGGACAGGAAGCTACGAGCAGTACTTC. Translating gives CASSAEGTGSYEQYF.